This entry lists 22 T cell receptor beta chains sequenced from one sample in a study of blood T cell repertoires in COVID-19. TCRdb keeps only in-frame clones here, not all; method: immunoSEQ multiplex PCR. This table holds about 180,000 clones, about 81% found once. Sequenced sample: peripheral blood. The receptors were gathered from a woman of 80 years or more with COVID-19, enrolled during active disease.

This chain joins TRBV11-3 and TRBJ2-1; a possible D gene is TRBD2 (6 bases). Germline V lookup: CDR1 SGHNT, CDR2 YENEEA. The CDR3 has 15 residues. Deletions cut 5 bases from V and 3 bases from J, with 14 bases between. The CDR3 is CASSITRGGYNEQFF. CDR3 coding DNA: TGTGCCAGCAGCATCACCCGGGGAGGCTACAATGAGCAGTTCTTC.

This chain connects TRBV7-8 to TRBJ2-1; 9 bases are shared with TRBD2. Per germline, CDR1 SGHVS and CDR2 FQNEAQ. J gave up 7 bases and V 4 bases, and 14 bases lay outside the gene matches. The CDR3 contains 17 residues. The CDR3 region has the DNA TGTGCCAGCAGCTCTAGTACGCAGCGGGGGGCTATTAATGAGCAGTTCTTC. Its protein is CASSSSTQRGAINEQFF.

This rearrangement joins TRBV6-5 to TRBJ1-2, with 8 bases aligning to TRBD1. CDR3 length equals 15 residues. J was trimmed by 4 bases and V by 4 bases; bases with no gene match: 8. Germline V gene data show CDR1 as MNHEY and CDR2 as SVGAGI. The CDR3 loop reads CASSFGQGSFYGYTF. The CDR3, as DNA: TGTGCCAGCAGTTTCGGACAGGGAAGTTTCTATGGCTACACCTTC.

This clone was seen repeatedly, ten times or more. V gene TRBV7-3 combines with J gene TRBJ1-1; TRBD1 agrees at 9 bases. The CDR3 is 13 residues long. CDR1 and CDR2 from the germline V gene are SGHTA and FQGTGA. V was clipped by 5 bases and J by 5 bases; unmatched bases: 3. The CDR3 loop reads CASSVGQGTEAFF. The CDR3 coding sequence is TGTGCCAGCAGCGTGGGACAGGGAACTGAAGCTTTCTTT.

This chain joins TRBV5-8 and TRBJ1-5; D gene uncertain. V lost 2 bases and J 0 bases, leaving 9 bases between the germline ends. Germline V gene sequence: CDR1 SGHTS, CDR2 YDEGEE. CDR3 length equals 15 residues. As DNA, the CDR3 is TGTGCCAGCAGCTTTCGGGTGAATAGCAATCAGCCCCAGCATTTT. It specifies CASSFRVNSNQPQHF. Variable domain in full (rest from reference TRBV5-8 and TRBJ1-5): EAGVTQSPTHLIKTRGQQATLRCSPISGHTSVYWYQQALGLGLQFLLWYDEGEERNRGNFPPRFSGRQFPNYSSELNVNALELEDSALYLCASSFRVNSNQPQHFGDGTRLSIL.

The chain joins TRBV5-6 to TRBJ2-3; 8 bases are a match to TRBD2. In germline, CDR1 is SGHDT, CDR2 YYEEEE. J gave up 2 bases and V 3 bases, and 5 bases lay outside the gene matches. The CDR3 covers 15 residues. Here the CDR3 DNA reads TGTGCCAGCAGCTCCCGGACTAGCCCCACAGATACGCAGTATTTT. It is translated as CASSSRTSPTDTQYF. The full variable domain, in which reference TRBV5-6 and TRBJ2-3 provide the parts outside the CDR3, is DAGVTQSPTHLIKTRGQQVTLRCSPKSGHDTVSWYQQALGQGPQFIFQYYEEEERQRGNFPDRFSGHQFPNYSSELNVNALLLGDSALYLCASSSRTSPTDTQYFGPGTRLTVL.

The J gene is TRBJ2-7, the V gene TRBV7-8; 7 bases agree with TRBD1. The CDR3 covers 14 residues. V shed 5 bases, J shed 3 bases, and the junction held 7 bases outside the gene matches. Germline lookup yields CDR1 SGHVS and CDR2 FQNEAQ. CDR3 amino acids: CASSPFGDSYEQYF. The CDR3, as DNA: TGTGCCAGCAGCCCCTTCGGGGACAGCTACGAGCAGTACTTC.

The chain carries TRBV28 and TRBJ2-3; 12 positions match TRBD2. This CDR3 is built from 15 residues. Germline values: CDR1 MDHEN, CDR2 SYDVKM. Trimming removed 10 bases from V and 2 bases from J; junction bases left unmatched: 7. The CDR3 reads CATTSGGTDTDTQYF. Here the CDR3 DNA reads TGTGCCACCACTAGCGGGGGGACCGACACAGATACGCAGTATTTT.

The chain uses TRBV5-4 and TRBJ1-5; no firm D call. Trimming took 0 bases from V and 6 from J, leaving 4 bases between them. CDR1 SGHNT and CDR2 YYREEE come from the germline V gene (reference sequence). The CDR3 is 12 amino acids. CDR3 in DNA: TGTGCCAGCAGCTTGGACGGTCAGCCCCAGCATTTT. It translates to CASSLDGQPQHF. Full variable domain (missing parts from reference TRBV5-4 and TRBJ1-5): ETGVTQSPTHLIKTRGQQVTLRCSSQSGHNTVSWYQQALGQGPQFIFQYYREEENGRGNFPPRFSGLQFPNYSSELNVNALELDDSALYLCASSLDGQPQHFGDGTRLSIL.

The gene calls are TRBV28 and TRBJ2-3; no clear D gene. The CDR3 sequence is 15 residues long. Per germline, CDR1 MDHEN and CDR2 SYDVKM. The V end lost 3 bases, the J end lost 0 bases, and 10 bases lay between the germline ends. CDR3 sequence (DNA): TGTGCCAGCAGTTTTAGTGGAGTTAGCACAGATACGCAGTATTTT. It yields the protein CASSFSGVSTDTQYF.

The rearrangement joins TRBV5-4 to TRBJ2-1; tentative D call: TRBD2 (6 bases). The germline V gene encodes CDR1 SGHNT and CDR2 YYREEE (reference sequence). The CDR3 has 14 amino acids. Trimming removed 4 bases from V and 4 bases from J, with 12 bases in between. CDR3 loop: CASSGSREYNEQFF. The CDR3 nucleotides are TGTGCCAGCAGCGGTAGTCGGGAGTACAATGAGCAGTTCTTC.

This rearrangement joins TRBV13 to TRBJ2-3; TRBD2 matches 13 bases. V dropped 4 bases and J dropped 4; count of bases not matched to a gene: 5. The CDR3 length is 16 residues. Germline V gene data show CDR1 as PRHDT and CDR2 as FYEKMQ (reference sequence). Here the CDR3 reads CASSSRTSGSSDTQYF. For the CDR3, the DNA is TGTGCCAGCAGCTCGAGGACTAGCGGGAGCTCAGATACGCAGTATTTT.

V and J are TRBV6-1 and TRBJ2-1; D is perhaps TRBD2 (6 bases). The V and J ends lost 5 bases and 1 base respectively, with 12 bases between them. CDR1 is MNHNS, CDR2 SASEGT, per germline. The CDR3 runs to 15 residues. The CDR3 reads CASSSRDSSYNEQFF. The CDR3 coding sequence is TGTGCCAGCAGTAGCCGGGACTCATCCTACAATGAGCAGTTCTTC.

The chain carries TRBV5-4 and TRBJ1-2, with a possible D match to TRBD1 (5 bases). Trimming stripped 1 base from V and 0 bases from J, with 7 bases between. Germline V lookup: CDR1 SGHNT, CDR2 YYREEE (reference sequence). This CDR3 spans 14 amino acids. The CDR3 here is CASSLTGPNYGYTF. Here the CDR3 DNA reads TGTGCCAGCAGCTTGACAGGCCCTAACTATGGCTACACCTTC.

This sequence joins TRBV2 and TRBJ2-7; D is unresolved. CDR1 is SNHLY, CDR2 FYNNEI, per germline. Trimming shortened V by 5 bases and J by 4 bases, and 6 bases separated the two germline ends. The CDR3 sequence is 11 residues long. CDR3 region: CASSTEYEQYF. The CDR3 region has the DNA TGTGCCAGCAGTACAGAGTACGAGCAGTACTTC.

The V call is TRBV15, the J call TRBJ2-2, with D unresolved. CDR1 LNHNV and CDR2 YYDKDF come from the germline V gene (reference sequence). The CDR3 extends over 16 amino acids. V gave up 0 bases and J gave up 2 bases, with 10 bases separating them. The CDR3, as DNA: TGTGCCACCAGCAGAGATGAGGCACTTAACACCGGGGAGCTGTTTTTT. This encodes CATSRDEALNTGELFF.

The chain joins TRBV11-3 to TRBJ2-3; 8 bases are shared with TRBD2. The CDR3 length is 14 residues. V lost 5 bases, J lost 2 bases, and 3 bases stayed unmatched. The germline V gene has CDR1 SGHNT and CDR2 YENEEA. The CDR3 loop reads CASSISGTTDTQYF. The CDR3 DNA follows: TGTGCCAGCAGCATTAGCGGGACCACAGATACGCAGTATTTT. Variable domain in full (rest from reference TRBV11-3 and TRBJ2-3): EAGVVQSPRYKIIEKKQPVAFWCNPISGHNTLYWYLQNLGQGPELLIRYENEEAVDDSQLPKDRFSAERLKGVDSTLKIQPAELGDSAVYLCASSISGTTDTQYFGPGTRLTVL.

The rearrangement joins TRBV19 to TRBJ2-3; 10 bases match TRBD2. Losses at the gene ends were 5 bases for V and 5 bases for J; bases not matched to a gene: 7. CDR1 and CDR2 (germline): LNHDA, SQIVND (reference sequence). CDR3 size: 15 residues. The CDR3 loop is CASSALAGAGDTQYF. The CDR3 nucleotides read TGTGCCAGTAGTGCTCTAGCGGGGGCTGGAGATACGCAGTATTTT.

The chain employs TRBV12-3 or TRBV12-4 and TRBJ1-1; D possibly corresponds to TRBD1 (6 bases). V dropped 1 base and J dropped 10 bases, with 10 bases sitting between them. The CDR3 loop spans 12 amino acids. CDR3 amino acids: CASSLVQGLAFF. CDR3 sequence (DNA): TGTGCCAGCAGTTTAGTTCAGGGGCTAGCTTTCTTT.

This clone is a singleton in its sample. The rearrangement links TRBV27 to TRBJ2-3; a possible D gene is TRBD2 (5 bases). Per the germline V gene, CDR1 is MNHEY and CDR2 is SMNVEV (reference sequence). Trimming took off 5 bases at V and 0 bases at J, with 12 bases between the two ends. This CDR3 has 15 amino acids. The CDR3 region has the DNA TGTGCCAGCAGTCACGAGTCGGGGAGCACAGATACGCAGTATTTT. Encoded protein: CASSHESGSTDTQYF.

This chain joins TRBV2 and TRBJ1-5; D remains unclear. Deletions cut 2 bases from V and 5 bases from J, with 10 bases between. Germline CDR1 reads SNHLY; CDR2 reads FYNNEI. The CDR3 spans 14 residues. CDR3 sequence reads: CASSESLIDQPQHF. The CDR3 DNA sequence: TGTGCCAGCAGTGAATCACTGATTGATCAGCCCCAGCATTTT.

The count of this clone is one. The rearrangement uses TRBV5-1 and TRBJ2-1, with D maybe TRBD2 (5 bases). The CDR3 covers 14 residues. Deletions cut 8 bases from V and 3 bases from J, with 15 bases between. Germline values: CDR1 SGHRS, CDR2 YFSETQ. Here the CDR3 DNA reads TGCGCCAGTTTCGAGGGATCCCACTACAATGAGCAGTTCTTC. Its translation: CASFEGSHYNEQFF.